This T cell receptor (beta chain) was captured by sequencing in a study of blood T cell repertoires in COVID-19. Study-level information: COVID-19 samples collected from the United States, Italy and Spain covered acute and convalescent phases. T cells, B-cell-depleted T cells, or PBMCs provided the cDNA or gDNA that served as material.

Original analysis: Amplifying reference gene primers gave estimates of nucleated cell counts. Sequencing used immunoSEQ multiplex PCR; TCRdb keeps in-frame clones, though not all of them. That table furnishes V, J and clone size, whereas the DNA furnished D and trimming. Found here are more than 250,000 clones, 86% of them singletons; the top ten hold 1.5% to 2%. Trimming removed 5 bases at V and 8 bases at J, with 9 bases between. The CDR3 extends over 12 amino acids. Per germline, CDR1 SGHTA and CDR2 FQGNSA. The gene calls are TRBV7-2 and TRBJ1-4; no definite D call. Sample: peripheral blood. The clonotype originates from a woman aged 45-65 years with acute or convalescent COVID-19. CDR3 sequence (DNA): TGTGCCAGCAGCCAAATGCGAGAAAAACTGTTTTTT. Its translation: CASSQMREKLFF.